The next 30 T cell receptor beta chains were all read from a single sample in a study of shared clonotypes between healthy human individuals (dated by TCRdb to 2018 to 2020). Library creation used the immunoSEQ multiplex PCR assay. TCRdb retrieved this table from immuneACCESS and kept in-frame rearrangements only. Not all clones are present; in checked studies, unresolved V genes account for under half, and no reason is known for the remainder. For this sample there are approximately 82,000 clones; 62% appear just once. About 51% of the sample rests with the top ten. The sample consisted of memory CD8+ T cells sorted from blood. The cell subset or site label of this sample denotes: CD45RO+ cells pooled with CCR7-negative TemRA cells. These receptors originate from a young man in good health.

The CDR3 DNA follows: TGCGCCAGCAGCCAAACCCCATTAGGAGGTTACACCATATATTTT. Encoded protein: CASSQTPLGGYTIYF. This chain connects TRBV4-3 to TRBJ1-3; D not resolved. Germline V lookup: CDR1 LGHNA, CDR2 YSLEER. The CDR3 contains 15 residues. With 2 bases removed from V and 8 bases from J, the gap between germline ends came to 16 bases.

This chain links TRBV9 with TRBJ2-2, with 10 bases matching TRBD2. Germline trimming cut 3 bases from V and 5 bases from J; bases unmatched to any gene: 7. Looked up from germline, CDR1 is SGDLS and CDR2 is YYNGEE. There are 16 residues in the CDR3. In nucleotides, the CDR3 is TGTGCCAGCAGCGGTACTAGCGGGATGGATACCGGGGAGCTGTTTTTT. It translates to CASSGTSGMDTGELFF. The whole variable domain, remainder taken from reference TRBV9 and TRBJ2-2, is DSGVTQTPKHLITATGQRVTLRCSPRSGDLSVYWYQQSLDQGLQFLIQYYNGEERAKGNILERFSAQQFPDLHSELNLSSLELGDSALYFCASSGTSGMDTGELFFGEGSRLTVL.

This clone was observed a handful of times. The DNA of the CDR3 is TGTGCCAGCAGCCACCGGGACTACTCCTACGAGCAGTACTTC. The encoded protein is CASSHRDYSYEQYF. The chain employs TRBV7-9 and TRBJ2-7; 7 bases are a match to TRBD2. Germline CDR1 reads SEHNR; CDR2 reads FQNEAQ (reference sequence). CDR3 size: 14 residues. V lost 5 bases and J lost 0; bases outside the gene matches: 4.

The chain couples TRBV25-1 to TRBJ2-1, with 10 bases fitting TRBD1. The CDR3 has 14 amino acids. Looked up from germline, CDR1 is MGHDK and CDR2 is SYGVNS. With 10 bases clipped from V and 8 bases from J, the junction kept 11 bases outside the gene matches. CDR3 loop: CATGGTGARDEQFF. CDR3 sequence (DNA): TGTGCCACTGGGGGGACAGGGGCTAGAGATGAGCAGTTCTTC. Based on the CDR3 plus reference TRBV25-1 and TRBJ2-1, the full variable domain is EADIYQTPRYLVIGTGKKITLECSQTMGHDKMYWYQQDPGMELHLIHYSYGVNSTEKGDLSSESTVSRIRTEHFPLTLESARPSHTSQYLCATGGTGARDEQFFGPGTRLTVL.

This clone has just a few counts. This sequence joins TRBV7-4 and TRBJ1-1; D possibly corresponds to TRBD1 (5 bases). Germline assignment: CDR1 SGHVT and CDR2 SQSDAQ. Between the trimmed V and J ends, which lost 2 bases and 5 bases, there was a span of 9 bases. The length of the CDR3 is 13 residues. The CDR3: CASSLQGRTEAFF. CDR3 in DNA: TGTGCCAGCAGCTTACAGGGACGGACTGAAGCTTTCTTT.

The rearrangement uses TRBV5-1 and TRBJ1-1, with D uncertain. Germline V CDR1 and CDR2: SGHRS, YFSETQ. The V end lost 7 bases, the J end lost 1 base, and 14 bases lay between the germline ends. The CDR3 is 14 amino acids. Written as DNA, the CDR3 is TGCGCCAGCGCTGGGTCAGGTGGGAACACTGAAGCTTTCTTT. This codes for CASAGSGGNTEAFF.

Only a few counts were recorded for this clone. The chain combines TRBV7-7 with TRBJ2-1; TRBD2 agrees at 13 bases. J gave up 8 bases and V 5 bases, and 6 bases lay outside the gene matches. This CDR3 region has 15 residues. In germline, CDR1 is SSHAT, CDR2 FNYEAQ (reference sequence). DNA for the CDR3: TGTGCCAGCAGCCCGGGACTAGCGGGAAGGGATGAGCAGTTCTTC. This encodes CASSPGLAGRDEQFF.

This chain links TRBV4-1 with TRBJ2-7, with 10 bases fitting TRBD1. Germline V lookup: CDR1 MGHRA, CDR2 YSYEKL. The V gene end was trimmed by 5 bases and the J gene end by 1 base; junction bases not matched to a gene: 8. This CDR3 spans 16 amino acids. CDR3 sequence: CASSNDRTGGSYEQYF. The CDR3 region has the DNA TGCGCCAGCAGCAATGATCGGACAGGGGGTTCCTACGAGCAGTACTTC.

This chain joins TRBV5-1 and TRBJ1-1, with D perhaps matching TRBD1 (6 bases). V was shortened by 2 bases and J by 9 bases, with 14 bases between the two germline ends. Germline CDR1 and CDR2: SGHRS and YFSETQ. The CDR3 is 13 residues long. The CDR3 spells CASSLRNQGKAFF. CDR3 nucleotide sequence: TGCGCCAGCAGCTTAAGGAACCAGGGGAAAGCTTTCTTT.

The chain uses TRBV5-1 and TRBJ2-2, with TRBD2 identical over 12 bases. This CDR3 spans 16 amino acids. Germline V gene lookup returns CDR1 SGHRS and CDR2 YFSETQ. J gave up 0 bases and V 4 bases, and 1 base lay outside the gene matches. CDR3 DNA: TGCGCCAGCAGCCCTAGCGGGAGGGCGAACACCGGGGAGCTGTTTTTT. Its protein product is CASSPSGRANTGELFF.

This clone turned up a few times. CDR3 nucleotides: TGTGCCAGCAGCTACGACTATCCGAACACCGGGGAGCTGTTTTTT. Translated: CASSYDYPNTGELFF. The J gene is TRBJ2-2, the V gene TRBV4-2; a possible D gene is TRBD2 (5 bases). CDR1 is LGHNA, CDR2 YNFKEQ, per germline. Trimming pared 5 bases from V and 0 bases from J, leaving 10 bases between. The CDR3 loop spans 15 amino acids.

The genes are TRBV11-3 and TRBJ2-7, with D perhaps matching TRBD2 (6 bases). CDR1 and CDR2 from the germline V gene are SGHNT and YENEEA. This CDR3 is built from 11 residues. V lost 9 bases, J lost 9 bases, and 15 bases lay in between. This CDR3 is CARGAQEGQYF. As DNA, the CDR3 is TGTGCCAGGGGAGCACAGGAGGGGCAGTACTTC.

The chain uses TRBV12-5 and TRBJ1-1; D might be TRBD1 (6 bases). V lost 1 base, J lost 1 base, and 28 bases lay in between. Germline CDR1 LGHNT, CDR2 FRNRAP. The CDR3 is made up of 21 amino acids. CDR3 residues: CASGLARQDSSRAPSNTEAFF. CDR3 DNA sequence: TGTGCTAGTGGTTTGGCCAGACAGGATTCCTCAAGGGCCCCATCGAACACTGAAGCTTTCTTT.

This rearrangement joins TRBV7-2 to TRBJ2-7, with a possible D match to TRBD2 (6 bases). With 0 bases removed from V and 2 bases from J, the gap between germline ends came to 14 bases. This CDR3 comprises 16 residues. Germline V lookup: CDR1 SGHTA, CDR2 FQGNSA. The CDR3 coding sequence is TGTGCCAGCAGCTTAGCGCTTGGCGGGGCCACCTACGAGCAGTACTTC. This sequence encodes CASSLALGGATYEQYF.

The chain combines TRBV6-5 with TRBJ2-3; weak D call: TRBD2 (6 bases). Looked up from germline, CDR1 is MNHEY and CDR2 is SVGAGI. This CDR3 is built from 14 residues. Between the trimmed V and J ends, which lost 4 bases and 3 bases, there was a span of 11 bases. The CDR3 sequence is CASSFTGDTDTQYF. The DNA of the CDR3 is TGTGCCAGCAGTTTTACGGGAGATACAGATACGCAGTATTTT.

The CDR3 DNA is TGTGCCAGCAGTGCGGCCCCCACCTACGAGCAGTACTTC. It translates to CASSAAPTYEQYF. V gene TRBV25-1 combines with J gene TRBJ2-7, with D uncertain. CDR3 length: 13 residues. CDR1 MGHDK and CDR2 SYGVNS come from the germline V gene. V gave up 4 bases and J gave up 2 bases, with 9 bases separating them.

The chain joins TRBV28 to TRBJ2-2; maybe TRBD2 (5 bases). The CDR3 covers 14 residues. Trimming took off 1 base at V and 6 bases at J, with 9 bases between the two ends. Germline values: CDR1 MDHEN, CDR2 SYDVKM. The CDR3 coding sequence is TGTGCCAGCAGTTTATTCCGGGATTCCGGGGAGCTGTTTTTT. This gives the protein CASSLFRDSGELFF.

This chain joins TRBV11-1 and TRBJ2-5; D may be TRBD2 (6 bases). Germline CDR1 is SGHAT and CDR2 is FQDESV (reference sequence). V was cut by 5 bases and J by 6 bases, with 19 bases left in between. The CDR3 is made up of 15 amino acids. Here the CDR3 reads CASSPLGGVEKTQYF. The CDR3 nucleotides are TGTGCCAGCAGCCCCCTTGGAGGGGTGGAGAAGACCCAGTACTTC. The full variable domain, in which reference TRBV11-1 and TRBJ2-5 provide the parts outside the CDR3, is EAEVAQSPRYKITEKSQAVAFWCDPISGHATLYWYRQILGQGPELLVQFQDESVVDDSQLPKDRFSAERLKGVDSTLKIQPAELGDSAMYLCASSPLGGVEKTQYFGPGTRLLVL.

This chain joins TRBV18 and TRBJ2-1, with 7 bases fitting TRBD2. The CDR3 has 16 amino acids. Unmatched junction bases numbered 11, after V lost 2 bases and J lost 7 bases. Germline CDR1 and CDR2: KGHSH and LQKENI. The CDR3 coding sequence is TGTGCCAGCTCACCAGGACTAGGAACCCGAAGGAATGAGCAGTTCTTC. Its translation is CASSPGLGTRRNEQFF.

The genes are TRBV15 and TRBJ2-7, with D perhaps matching TRBD1 (6 bases). CDR3 length: 13 residues. V lost 5 bases, J lost 2 bases, and 10 bases lay in between. Germline lookup yields CDR1 LNHNV and CDR2 YYDKDF (reference sequence). The CDR3 DNA reads TGTGCCACCAGCCAGGGGTTTGCCTACGAGCAGTACTTC. Translation: CATSQGFAYEQYF.

This clone has at least ten counts. Different DNA sequences within this sample yield the same CDR3. The rearrangement joins TRBV14 to TRBJ2-1, with D possibly matching TRBD1 (6 bases). The V gene's germline CDR1 is SGHDN and CDR2 FVKESK. Trimming took off 0 bases at V and 3 bases at J, with 12 bases between the two ends. The CDR3 loop spans 16 amino acids. This chain's CDR3 is CASSQESQGLYNEQFF. The CDR3 region has the DNA TGTGCCAGCAGCCAAGAAAGTCAGGGGCTCTACAATGAGCAGTTCTTC. Full variable domain (rest looked up from reference TRBV14 and TRBJ2-1): EAGVTQFPSHSVIEKGQTVTLRCDPISGHDNLYWYRRVMGKEIKFLLHFVKESKQDESGMPNNRFLAERTGGTYSTLKVQPAELEDSGVYFCASSQESQGLYNEQFFGPGTRLTVL.

V usage is TRBV25-1 and J usage is TRBJ2-1; no definite D call. Trimming took 3 bases from V and 1 from J, leaving 7 bases between them. The CDR3 covers 14 residues. Germline V CDR1 and CDR2: MGHDK, SYGVNS. The DNA for the CDR3 is TGTGCCAGCAGTGATCACAAGTCCTACAATGAGCAGTTCTTC. Translated: CASSDHKSYNEQFF.

The rearrangement links TRBV7-9 to TRBJ1-1; D is unresolved. CDR3 length: 13 residues. Germline-derived CDR1 and CDR2 are SEHNR and FQNEAQ (reference sequence). The V end was cut by 4 bases, the J end by 5 bases, with 11 bases between. The CDR3 nucleotides are TGTGCCAGCAGCTCGTCCTCGGGGACTGAAGCTTTCTTT. Translated: CASSSSSGTEAFF.

This clone came up a few times. V usage is TRBV11-2 and J usage is TRBJ1-2; maybe TRBD1 (6 bases). Trimming took 5 bases from V and 6 from J, leaving 19 bases between them. The CDR3 totals 15 residues. Looked up from germline, CDR1 is SGHAT and CDR2 is FQNNGV. Here the CDR3 reads CASSPLTGKGDGYTF. CDR3 DNA: TGTGCCAGCAGCCCCCTGACAGGCAAAGGGGATGGCTACACCTTC.

CDR3 amino acids: CASSPYYSVRIFYEQYF. CDR3 nucleotide sequence: TGTGCCAGCAGTCCCTATTATAGCGTCCGTATTTTTTACGAGCAGTACTTC. This chain links TRBV27 with TRBJ2-7; D might be TRBD2 (5 bases). Per germline, CDR1 MNHEY and CDR2 SMNVEV (reference sequence). The V end lost 5 bases, the J end lost 4 bases, and 24 bases lay between the germline ends. The CDR3 consists of 17 residues.

The CDR3 DNA is TGTGCCAGCAGCGCGGGACAGGGAGGCAGGGAGACCCAGTACTTC. Protein: CASSAGQGGRETQYF. The chain combines TRBV11-2 with TRBJ2-5; 9 bases match TRBD1. Germline trimming cut 5 bases from V and 5 bases from J; bases unmatched to any gene: 9. Germline CDR1 reads SGHAT; CDR2 reads FQNNGV. The CDR3 runs to 15 residues.

CDR3 bases: TGTGCCAGCAGCCGCTTTGATGAGCAGTTCTTC. It encodes CASSRFDEQFF. This chain joins TRBV7-2 and TRBJ2-1; D call uncertain. Germline CDR1 and CDR2: SGHTA and FQGNSA. CDR3 length equals 11 residues. V was pared by 5 bases and J by 8 bases, with 7 bases between. Based on the CDR3 plus reference TRBV7-2 and TRBJ2-1, the full variable domain is GAGVSQSPSNKVTEKGKDVELRCDPISGHTALYWYRQSLGQGLEFLIYFQGNSAPDKSGLPSDRFSAERTGGSVSTLTIQRTQQEDSAVYLCASSRFDEQFFGPGTRLTVL.

This chain uses TRBV9 with TRBJ2-3, with TRBD2 matching 7 bases. The length of the CDR3 is 16 residues. CDR1 is SGDLS and CDR2 is YYNGEE in the germline V gene. The ends lost 1 base at V and 3 bases at J; junction bases unmatched: 8. The CDR3 bases are TGTGCCAGCAGCGTAAGAGCGTTGGGGGGGACAGATACGCAGTATTTT. Residues: CASSVRALGGTDTQYF.

This chain links TRBV25-1 with TRBJ2-7; 12 nucleotides align to TRBD1. V lost 3 bases to trimming and J lost 2 bases; unmatched junction nucleotides: 8. The CDR3 length is 17 residues. In germline, CDR1 is MGHDK, CDR2 SYGVNS. CDR3 sequence: CASSEGQGAKAAYEQYF. The CDR3 DNA sequence: TGTGCCAGCAGTGAGGGACAGGGGGCAAAGGCGGCCTACGAGCAGTACTTC.

J is TRBJ2-3 and V is TRBV11-2; D is perhaps TRBD1 or TRBD2 (5 bases each). Germline lookup yields CDR1 SGHAT and CDR2 FQNNGV. V lost 2 bases and J lost 0, with 6 bases in between. This CDR3 has 14 residues. The CDR3 nucleotides are TGTGCCAGCAGCTTAAGGGACAGCACAGATACGCAGTATTTT. Translating gives CASSLRDSTDTQYF.